A single sample gave rise to the 32 T cell receptor beta chains below, sequenced in a study of T cell changes during pregnancy in multiple sclerosis. TCRdb's table, derived via immunoSEQ multiplex PCR, lists solely in-frame clones and lacks some. The top ten clones hold around 1.5% of a sample with under 110,000 clones, around 90% of them seen once. Sequencing used peripheral blood, obtained after pregnancy. The receptors were sampled from a female donor with multiple sclerosis, enrolled in a pregnancy study.

This clone was observed a few times. The V call is TRBV30, the J call TRBJ1-5, with TRBD1 matching over 9 bases. CDR3 length: 14 amino acids. The trim removed 2 bases at V and 6 bases at J, leaving 5 bases unmatched. Germline loops: CDR1 GTSNPN, CDR2 SVGIG (reference sequence). CDR3 sequence reads: CAWSTGGAGQPQHF. CDR3 nucleotides: TGTGCCTGGAGTACAGGGGGCGCGGGTCAGCCCCAGCATTTT.

The chain has TRBV9 and TRBJ1-1, with D unclear. This CDR3 contains 13 residues. Germline CDR1 SGDLS, CDR2 YYNGEE. Trimming shortened V by 4 bases and J by 7 bases, and 14 bases separated the two germline ends. CDR3 amino acids: CASSLTGELEAFF. The CDR3 DNA is TGTGCCAGCAGCCTAACCGGGGAGCTTGAAGCTTTCTTT. Drawing the rest from reference TRBV9 and TRBJ1-1, the complete variable domain is DSGVTQTPKHLITATGQRVTLRCSPRSGDLSVYWYQQSLDQGLQFLIQYYNGEERAKGNILERFSAQQFPDLHSELNLSSLELGDSALYFCASSLTGELEAFFGQGTRLTVV.

This clone was observed a handful of times. J is TRBJ1-6 and V is TRBV2; possibly TRBD1 for D (6 bases). V was clipped by 7 bases and J by 4 bases, with 8 bases between them. CDR1 and CDR2 (germline): SNHLY, FYNNEI. This CDR3 has 13 residues. The CDR3 DNA is TGTGCCAGCACCGGACAGTATAATTCACCCCTCCACTTT. As protein: CASTGQYNSPLHF.

The chain links TRBV27 to TRBJ2-1; D is undetermined. The V gene's germline CDR1 is MNHEY and CDR2 SMNVEV (reference sequence). The V end was cut by 2 bases, the J end by 8 bases, with 16 bases between. This CDR3 has 15 residues. CDR3 bases: TGTGCCAGCAGTTTAACCCGGCCCGACATCTATGAGCAGTTCTTC. Encoded protein: CASSLTRPDIYEQFF.

The V call is TRBV18, the J call TRBJ1-1, with 7 bases that match TRBD1. V was pared by 3 bases and J by 0 bases, with 10 bases of the junction left unmatched. In germline, CDR1 is KGHSH, CDR2 LQKENI. The CDR3 spans 17 residues. In nucleotides, the CDR3 is TGTGCCAGCTCACCGTCAAGAGGGACAGCAATGAACACTGAAGCTTTCTTT. Translation gives CASSPSRGTAMNTEAFF.

V and J are TRBV28 and TRBJ1-1, with D possibly TRBD1 on 5 matching bases. The germline V gene encodes CDR1 MDHEN and CDR2 SYDVKM. V was cut by 7 bases and J by 3 bases, with 18 bases left in between. The CDR3 sequence is 15 residues long. For the CDR3, the DNA is TGTGCCAGCAACCGCGGGGGGGGGTTAGACACTGAAGCTTTCTTT. It yields the protein CASNRGGGLDTEAFF.

The V and J genes are TRBV18 and TRBJ1-1, with a tentative D call TRBD1 (5 bases). CDR1 and CDR2 (germline): KGHSH, LQKENI. CDR3 length: 12 residues. With 3 bases removed from V and 6 bases from J, the gap between germline ends came to 8 bases. CDR3 region: CASSPSGPEAFF. CDR3 DNA: TGTGCCAGCTCACCGTCAGGGCCTGAAGCTTTCTTT.

The genes are TRBV6-5 and TRBJ1-2; D gene unclear. CDR3 size: 14 residues. V lost 6 bases and J lost 5, with 16 bases in between. Germline CDR1 MNHEY, CDR2 SVGAGI. For the CDR3, the DNA is TGTGCCAGCAGGCCTAAGTGGGCCCCTTATGGCTACACCTTC. It encodes CASRPKWAPYGYTF.

The chain is built from TRBV5-1 and TRBJ2-1; 7 positions match TRBD2. V lost 2 bases to trimming and J lost 6 bases; unmatched junction nucleotides: 8. This CDR3 comprises 15 residues. The germline V gene encodes CDR1 SGHRS and CDR2 YFSETQ. CDR3 amino acids: CASSLGLAVINEQFF. Written as DNA, the CDR3 is TGCGCCAGCAGCTTAGGGCTAGCGGTCATCAATGAGCAGTTCTTC.

The V call is TRBV18, the J call TRBJ2-3, with a possible D match to TRBD2 (7 bases). Trimming left V 2 bases short and J 3 bases short, with 21 bases between. Germline CDR1 and CDR2: KGHSH and LQKENI. This CDR3 comprises 18 residues. The CDR3 nucleotides read TGTGCCAGCTCACCAATCCCACAGGGAGGGTGGACGACAGATACGCAGTATTTT. Translation gives CASSPIPQGGWTTDTQYF.

The CDR3 loop is CAWTPGVVTDTQYF. DNA of the CDR3: TGTGCCTGGACCCCGGGAGTTGTAACAGATACGCAGTATTTT. The chain links TRBV30 to TRBJ2-3; D is possibly TRBD2 (6 bases). The V and J ends lost 4 bases and 3 bases respectively, with 14 bases between them. The CDR3 runs to 14 residues. Germline CDR1 is GTSNPN and CDR2 is SVGIG (reference sequence).

The V gene is TRBV6-6, the J gene TRBJ2-3, with D unclear. Trimming shortened V by 0 bases and J by 4 bases, and 8 bases separated the two germline ends. The length of the CDR3 is 14 residues. Germline CDR1 and CDR2: MNHNY and SVGAGI (reference sequence). CDR3: CASSYSNSPDTQYF. CDR3 DNA: TGTGCCAGCAGTTACTCGAACTCCCCAGATACGCAGTATTTT.

This sequence joins TRBV6-5 and TRBJ1-1; perhaps TRBD1 as D (5 bases). Germline lookup yields CDR1 MNHEY and CDR2 SVGAGI. The CDR3 is made up of 14 amino acids. V was cut by 5 bases and J by 0 bases, with 10 bases left in between. CDR3: CASSHIGVNTEAFF. The CDR3 DNA reads as TGTGCCAGCAGTCATATAGGGGTGAACACTGAAGCTTTCTTT.

The CDR3 bases are TGTGCCAGCAGTGAAGCGGCGCCGGCCTACAATGAGCAGTTCTTC. It specifies CASSEAAPAYNEQFF. The rearrangement uses TRBV25-1 and TRBJ2-1, with unresolved D. CDR1 and CDR2 from the germline V gene are MGHDK and SYGVNS. Deletions cut 2 bases from V and 2 bases from J, with 10 bases between. This CDR3 has 15 amino acids.

V is TRBV28 and J is TRBJ2-5; weak D call: TRBD2 (5 bases). Germline CDR1 and CDR2: MDHEN and SYDVKM. Between the trimmed V and J ends, which lost 4 bases and 7 bases, there was a span of 16 bases. The CDR3 runs to 14 residues. The CDR3, as DNA: TGTGCCAGCAGTTCCACCCTCCCCCGGGGGACCCAGTACTTC. It translates to CASSSTLPRGTQYF.

This chain uses TRBV5-1 with TRBJ2-1, with TRBD2 identical over 9 bases. Per germline, CDR1 SGHRS and CDR2 YFSETQ. V lost 2 bases, J lost 9 bases, and 6 bases stayed unmatched. The CDR3 consists of 14 residues. The CDR3 spells CASSFGGRGGEQFF. DNA of the CDR3: TGCGCCAGCAGCTTTGGCGGGAGGGGCGGTGAGCAGTTCTTC.

The rearrangement uses TRBV18 and TRBJ2-2, with 9 bases matching TRBD1. Trimming at V came to 5 bases and at J to 5 bases, leaving 9 bases not matched to a gene. There are 16 residues in the CDR3. The germline V gene encodes CDR1 KGHSH and CDR2 LQKENI. The CDR3, as DNA: TGTGCCAGCTCAGCTGTGACAGGGGGGTCGACCGGGGAGCTGTTTTTT. Translated: CASSAVTGGSTGELFF.

The rearrangement joins TRBV14 to TRBJ2-7, with 13 bases identical to TRBD2. Germline trimming cut 4 bases from V and 6 bases from J; bases unmatched to any gene: 3. CDR1 and CDR2 (germline): SGHDN, FVKESK. The CDR3 contains 14 residues. The CDR3 DNA follows: TGTGCCAGCAGCCCGAGACTAGCGGGAGGCGAGCAGTACTTC. This encodes CASSPRLAGGEQYF.

The chain links TRBV7-5 to TRBJ1-2; the D call TRBD1 from the table was never checked on the DNA. TRBV7-5 is a pseudogene locus. There are 13 residues in the CDR3. The CDR3, as DNA: TGTGTCAGAAGCTTAGCCACAGCCTGGGGCTACACCTTC. Translation gives CVRSLATAWGYTF.

This clone was seen just once. As DNA, the CDR3 is TGTGCCAGCAGCTTGAGGGGGGGTACGCAGTATTTT. Protein: CASSLRGGTQYF. The V gene is TRBV5-6, the J gene TRBJ2-3; D is possibly TRBD2 (7 bases). The germline V gene encodes CDR1 SGHDT and CDR2 YYEEEE. The V end was cut by 1 base, the J end by 8 bases, with 8 bases between. The CDR3 is 12 residues long.

The table lists this clone with a few counts. The chain joins TRBV18 to TRBJ2-5, with 8 bases that match TRBD2. This CDR3 contains 16 residues. Germline assignment: CDR1 KGHSH and CDR2 LQKENI. After removal of 1 base from V and 5 bases from J, the junction contained 9 bases not matched to a gene. In DNA form, the CDR3 reads TGTGCCAGCTCACCACAAAGCGGGAGATCAGGGGAGACCCAGTACTTC. Its protein product is CASSPQSGRSGETQYF.

J is TRBJ1-4 and V is TRBV19; D perhaps matches TRBD1 (5 bases). Germline V gene data show CDR1 as LNHDA and CDR2 as SQIVND (reference sequence). This CDR3 region has 14 residues. Trimming cost V 5 bases and J 0 bases, with 7 bases left between them. This chain's CDR3 is CASSPGATNEKLFF. In DNA, the CDR3 is TGTGCCAGTAGTCCGGGGGCAACTAATGAAAAACTGTTTTTT.

V is TRBV5-1 and J is TRBJ2-1, with 10 bases fitting TRBD2. The CDR3 runs to 15 residues. The V and J ends lost 7 bases and 7 bases, in that order; junction bases with no gene match: 11. The germline V gene encodes CDR1 SGHRS and CDR2 YFSETQ. The CDR3 reads CASRSTSGLMNEQFF. For the CDR3, the DNA is TGCGCCAGCCGTTCGACTAGCGGGTTAATGAATGAGCAGTTCTTC.

The rearrangement uses TRBV11-2 and TRBJ2-1; 7 nucleotides agree with TRBD1. This CDR3 has 15 amino acids. CDR1 and CDR2 (germline): SGHAT, FQNNGV. V shed 5 bases and J 3 bases; nucleotides not matched to a gene: 7. The CDR3 is CASSARGGGYNEQFF. CDR3 DNA sequence: TGTGCCAGCAGCGCCCGAGGGGGCGGCTACAATGAGCAGTTCTTC.

This chain uses TRBV7-9 with TRBJ2-5, with 10 bases matching TRBD2. CDR1 and CDR2 (germline): SEHNR, FQNEAQ (reference sequence). CDR3 size: 16 residues. V shed 4 bases, J shed 1 base, and the junction held 6 bases outside the gene matches. The DNA for the CDR3 is TGTGCCAGCAGCTCCCTAGCGGGAGCCTTCCAAGAGACCCAGTACTTC. As protein: CASSSLAGAFQETQYF. Based on the CDR3 plus reference TRBV7-9 and TRBJ2-5, the full variable domain is DTGVSQNPRHKITKRGQNVTFRCDPISEHNRLYWYRQTLGQGPEFLTYFQNEAQLEKSRLLSDRFSAERPKGSFSTLEIQRTEQGDSAMYLCASSSLAGAFQETQYFGPGTRLLVL.

CDR3 residues: CASSSSNTGELFF. CDR3 sequence (DNA): TGTGCCAGCAGCTCCTCGAACACCGGGGAGCTGTTTTTT. The chain employs TRBV7-7 and TRBJ2-2, with D uncertain. Germline CDR1 is SSHAT and CDR2 is FNYEAQ (reference sequence). CDR3 length equals 13 residues. V was clipped by 4 bases and J by 0 bases, with 3 bases between them.

The rearrangement links TRBV19 to TRBJ2-3; D perhaps matches TRBD1 (5 bases). The V gene lost 6 bases and the J gene lost 6 bases, with 19 bases spanning the gap. The CDR3 runs 15 residues. Germline V gives CDR1 LNHDA, CDR2 SQIVND (reference sequence). CDR3 bases: TGTGCCAGTAGCCCCCTCCAGGGTTCCAGGGATACGCAGTATTTT. Protein: CASSPLQGSRDTQYF.

The V gene is TRBV12-5, the J gene TRBJ2-1; 11 nucleotides agree with TRBD1. The germline V gene encodes CDR1 LGHNT and CDR2 FRNRAP. The CDR3 has 14 amino acids. The J segment lost 7 bases and the V segment lost 6 bases, leaving 5 bases of the junction unmatched. The CDR3 sequence is CASGPGQGANEQFF. DNA for the CDR3: TGTGCTAGTGGACCTGGACAGGGGGCAAATGAGCAGTTCTTC. Combining the CDR3 with reference TRBV12-5 and TRBJ2-1 gives the whole variable domain DARVTQTPRHKVTEMGQEVTMRCQPILGHNTVFWYRQTMMQGLELLAYFRNRAPLDDSGMPKDRFSAEMPDATLATLKIQPSEPRDSAVYFCASGPGQGANEQFFGPGTRLTVL.

The genes are TRBV9 and TRBJ2-4; 8 bases are shared with TRBD2. CDR3 length: 13 amino acids. Germline CDR1 and CDR2: SGDLS and YYNGEE. The trim removed 4 bases at V and 4 bases at J, leaving 1 base unmatched. The CDR3 is CASSPGGKNIQYF. DNA for the CDR3: TGTGCCAGCAGCCCGGGGGGGAAAAACATTCAGTACTTC.

This clone occurred once. This sequence joins TRBV6-5 and TRBJ2-2, with 7 bases that match TRBD2. Per the germline V gene, CDR1 is MNHEY and CDR2 is SVGAGI. The CDR3 has 15 residues. V shed 3 bases and J 3 bases; nucleotides not matched to a gene: 4. The CDR3 bases are TGTGCCAGCAGTTATGCAGCGGGGCACACCGGGGAGCTGTTTTTT. Amino acid sequence: CASSYAAGHTGELFF.

The genes are TRBV5-6 and TRBJ1-3; 9 bases fit TRBD1. Germline V gene sequence: CDR1 SGHDT, CDR2 YYEEEE. This CDR3 is 18 amino acids long. Trimming at V came to 4 bases and at J to 0 bases, leaving 11 bases not matched to a gene. CDR3 bases: TGTGCCAGCAGCATATGGACAGGGGCCTTATTCTCTGGAAACACCATATATTTT. Encoded protein: CASSIWTGALFSGNTIYF.

The chain links TRBV6-6 to TRBJ2-7; D possibly corresponds to TRBD2 (5 bases). V was pared by 2 bases and J by 2 bases, with 13 bases between. The germline gives CDR1 MNHNY, CDR2 SVGAGI (reference sequence). The CDR3 sequence is 15 residues long. The CDR3 DNA is TGTGCCAGCAGTTACCAAGTAGCGAAAACCTACGAGCAGTACTTC. Protein: CASSYQVAKTYEQYF.